The 5 T cell receptor beta chains below all came from one sample that was sequenced in a study of human T cells and chemical hapten exposure. Time point meaning: pre-sensitization, week 0. As for treatment: therapeutic diphenylcyclopropenone sensitization with weekly scalp DPC. TCRdb passed the RACE reads through MiXCR, listing each CDR3 protein once. The sample includes 60,000 to 70,000 distinct CDR3 sequences, approximately 10% of them seen just once. This specimen consisted of whole blood, obtained in connection with sensitization to the hapten diphenylcyclopropenone (DPC). The source of these receptors is a woman aged 45-60 years with alopecia areata. Some clones in this sample may be carry-over from other donors' samples.

This clonotype was recorded a few times. The V gene is TRBV29-1, the J gene TRBJ2-1, with 10 bases that match TRBD2. This CDR3 is 17 amino acids long. Trimming removed 4 bases from V and 0 bases from J; junction bases left unmatched: 9. The V gene's germline CDR1 is SQVTM and CDR2 ANQGSEA. CDR3 sequence (DNA): TGCAGCGTTGGGAAGTTAGCGGGGGGTCGCTCCTACAATGAGCAGTTCTTC. Protein sequence: CSVGKLAGGRSYNEQFF.

This clonotype appeared a few times. V gene TRBV7-3 combines with J gene TRBJ2-1; D gene unclear. This CDR3 contains 13 residues. V shed 5 bases and J shed 9 bases, with 14 bases lying between them. The V gene's germline CDR1 is SGHTA and CDR2 FQGTGA. CDR3 coding DNA: TGTGCCAGCAGCGGCGAGCCGGTGGGTGAGCAGTTCTTC. Its protein is CASSGEPVGEQFF.

The V call is TRBV6-2 or TRBV6-3, the J call TRBJ2-7; 12 bases fit TRBD2. V was pared by 2 bases and J by 2 bases, with 10 bases of the junction left unmatched. This CDR3 comprises 18 residues. Germline CDR1 MNHEY, CDR2 SVGEGT. The CDR3, as DNA: TGTGCCAGCAGTTACCCCGGACTAGCGGGACAACCTGCCTACGAGCAGTACTTC. Residues: CASSYPGLAGQPAYEQYF.

V and J are TRBV20-1 and TRBJ2-7; 7 nucleotides line up with TRBD2. The germline CDR1 and CDR2 sequences are DFQATT and SNEGSKA (reference sequence). The V gene end was trimmed by 1 base and the J gene end by 3 bases; junction bases not matched to a gene: 6. This CDR3 contains 14 residues. CDR3 nucleotides: TGCAGTGCTAGAGCTTTTGCGGGAGTCTACGAGCAGTACTTC. Its translation: CSARAFAGVYEQYF.

This clonotype was counted ten times or more. The CDR3 is CASSEQFNEQFF. In DNA form, the CDR3 reads TGTGCCAGCAGCGAACAGTTCAATGAGCAGTTCTTC. The J gene is TRBJ2-1, the V gene TRBV7-2; D gene unclear. The CDR3 totals 12 residues. V was trimmed by 5 bases and J by 6 bases, leaving 8 bases between them. The V gene's germline CDR1 is SGHTA and CDR2 FQGNSA.